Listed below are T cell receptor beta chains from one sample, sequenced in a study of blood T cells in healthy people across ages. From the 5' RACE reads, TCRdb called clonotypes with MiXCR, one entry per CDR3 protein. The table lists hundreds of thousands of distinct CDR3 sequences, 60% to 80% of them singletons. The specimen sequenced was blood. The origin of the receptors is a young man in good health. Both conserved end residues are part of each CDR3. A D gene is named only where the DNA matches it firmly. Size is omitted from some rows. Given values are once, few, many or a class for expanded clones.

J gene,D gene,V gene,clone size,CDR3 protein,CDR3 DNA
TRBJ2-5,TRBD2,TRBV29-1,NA,CSVESGRGLAGGLETQYF,TGCAGCGTTGAATCCGGCAGGGGACTAGCGGGGGGGCTTGAGACCCAGTACTTC
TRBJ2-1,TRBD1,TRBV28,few,CASSSLQGVYNEQFF,TGTGCCAGCAGTTCCCTACAGGGGGTTTACAATGAGCAGTTCTTC
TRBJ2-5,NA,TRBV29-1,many,CSVDTSSGTQYF,TGCAGCGTGGATACTAGTAGTGGGACCCAGTACTTC
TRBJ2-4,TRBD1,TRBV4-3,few,CASSQTRGTGQMQYF,TGCGCCAGCAGCCAAACCAGGGGGACAGGGCAGATGCAGTACTTC
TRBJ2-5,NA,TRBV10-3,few,CAISESLRVGETQYF,TGTGCCATCAGTGAGTCTTTACGGGTTGGAGAGACCCAGTACTTC
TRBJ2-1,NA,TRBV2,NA,CASSPKSGRAYNEQFF,TGTGCCAGCAGTCCCAAATCGGGACGCGCGTACAATGAGCAGTTCTTC
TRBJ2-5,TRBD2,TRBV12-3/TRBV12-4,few,CASSSWGGGTRETQYF,TGTGCCAGCAGTTCGTGGGGGGGAGGGACTCGGGAGACCCAGTACTTC
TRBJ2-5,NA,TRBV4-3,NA,CASSPVFGKTQYF,TGCGCCAGCAGCCCAGTCTTCGGAAAGACCCAGTACTTC
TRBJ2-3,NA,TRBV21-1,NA,CASSKLQLAAFTDTQYF,TGTGCCAGCAGCAAACTACAACTAGCGGCTTTCACAGATACGCAGTATTTT
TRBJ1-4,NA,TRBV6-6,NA,CASSYLQGPNEKLFF,TGTGCCAGCAGTTACCTACAGGGACCGAATGAAAAACTGTTTTTT
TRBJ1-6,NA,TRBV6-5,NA,CASSTTGPLESPLHF,TGTGCCAGCAGCACAACAGGGCCCCTCGAATCACCCCTCCACTTT
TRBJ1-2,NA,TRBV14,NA,CASSQDSRQAGGRYGYTF,TGTGCCAGCAGCCAAGATTCGAGGCAGGCCGGAGGACGGTATGGCTACACCTTC
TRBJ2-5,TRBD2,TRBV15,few,CATSPGTSGGIQETQYF,TGTGCCACCAGCCCTGGGACTAGCGGGGGCATCCAAGAGACCCAGTACTTC
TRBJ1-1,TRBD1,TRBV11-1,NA,CASSLAGQRNTEAFF,TGTGCCAGCAGCTTAGCGGGACAGCGTAACACTGAAGCTTTCTTT
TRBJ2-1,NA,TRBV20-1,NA,CSASTQLASSLDEQFF,TGCAGTGCTAGCACTCAACTAGCCTCTTCTCTCGATGAGCAGTTCTTC
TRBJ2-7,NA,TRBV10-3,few,CAIRSTGARDEQYF,TGTGCCATCAGGTCAACGGGGGCAAGGGACGAGCAGTACTTC
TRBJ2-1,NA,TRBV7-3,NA,CASSFHGQKYNEQFF,TGTGCCAGCAGCTTCCACGGACAGAAGTACAATGAGCAGTTCTTC
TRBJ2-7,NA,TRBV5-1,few,CASRTRDGRYEQYF,TGCGCCAGCAGAACCCGGGACGGACGCTACGAGCAGTACTTC
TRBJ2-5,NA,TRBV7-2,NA,CASSLAGWETQYF,TGTGCCAGCAGCTTAGCCGGGTGGGAGACCCAGTACTTC
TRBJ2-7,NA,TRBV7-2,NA,CASSLYGNTDYEQYF,TGTGCCAGCAGCTTATACGGCAATACAGACTACGAGCAGTACTTC
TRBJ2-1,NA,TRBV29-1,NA,CSVRRQNNEQFF,TGCAGCGTTCGTAGACAGAACAATGAGCAGTTCTTC
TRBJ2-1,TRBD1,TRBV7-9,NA,CASSRGRGWDEQFF,TGTGCCAGCAGTCGTGGCAGGGGGTGGGATGAGCAGTTCTTC
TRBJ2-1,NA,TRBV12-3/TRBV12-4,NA,CASSFPDNSYNEQFF,TGTGCCAGCAGTTTTCCGGATAACTCCTACAATGAGCAGTTCTTC
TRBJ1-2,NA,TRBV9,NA,CASSVDGNYGYTF,TGTGCCAGCAGCGTCGATGGGAACTATGGCTACACCTTC
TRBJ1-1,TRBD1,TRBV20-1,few,CSARRRGHGRGAFF,TGCAGTGCTAGAAGGAGGGGGCATGGGAGGGGAGCTTTCTTT
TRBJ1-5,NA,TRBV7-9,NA,CASSCTADQPQHF,TGTGCCAGCAGCTGTACAGCTGATCAGCCCCAGCATTTT
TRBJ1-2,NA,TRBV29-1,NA,CSVEKDGAFYGYTF,TGCAGCGTTGAAAAGGACGGAGCCTTCTATGGCTACACCTTC
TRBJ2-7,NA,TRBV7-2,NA,CASSFEPTGIYEQYF,TGTGCCAGCAGCTTTGAGCCCACGGGGATCTACGAGCAGTACTTC
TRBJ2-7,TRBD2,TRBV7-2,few,CASSLHRGGTYEQYF,TGTGCCAGCAGCTTACACCGGGGGGGGACCTACGAGCAGTACTTC
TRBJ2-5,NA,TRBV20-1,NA,CSAGPGAEETQYF,TGCAGTGCTGGCCCAGGGGCTGAAGAGACCCAGTACTTC
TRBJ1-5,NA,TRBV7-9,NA,CASSPPGEGQPQHF,TGTGCCAGCAGCCCTCCAGGGGAGGGTCAGCCCCAGCATTTT
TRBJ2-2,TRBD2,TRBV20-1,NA,CSARVAGLAGGTGELFF,TGCAGTGCTAGGGTGGCTGGACTAGCGGGGGGCACCGGGGAGCTGTTTTTT
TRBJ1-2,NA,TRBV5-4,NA,CASSGGTFGYGYTF,TGTGCCAGCAGCGGAGGGACATTTGGCTATGGCTACACCTTC
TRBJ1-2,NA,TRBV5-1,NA,CASRINNYGYTF,TGCGCCAGCAGAATTAACAATTATGGCTACACCTTC
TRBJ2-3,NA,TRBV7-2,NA,CASSLNGGSRDTQYF,TGTGCCAGCAGCTTAAATGGGGGTAGCAGGGATACGCAGTATTTT
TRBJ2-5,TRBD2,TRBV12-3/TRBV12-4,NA,CASSLAAGGLEGRRETQYF,TGTGCCAGCAGTTTGGCAGCGGGGGGGCTCGAGGGTAGGCGAGAGACCCAGTACTTC
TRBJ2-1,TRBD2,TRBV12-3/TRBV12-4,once,CASSLGGGRSEQFF,TGTGCCAGCAGTTTAGGGGGCGGGAGGTCAGAGCAGTTCTTC
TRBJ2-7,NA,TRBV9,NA,CASSDSTGYEQYF,TGTGCCAGCAGCGATTCGACAGGCTACGAGCAGTACTTC
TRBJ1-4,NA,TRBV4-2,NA,CASSADRNEKLFF,TGTGCCAGCAGCGCGGACAGAAATGAAAAACTGTTTTTT
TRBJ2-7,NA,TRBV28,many,CASSPDYEQYF,TGTGCCAGCAGCCCAGACTACGAGCAGTACTTC
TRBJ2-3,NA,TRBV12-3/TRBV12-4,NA,CASSTTGSTDTQYF,TGTGCCAGCAGTACTACAGGGAGCACAGATACGCAGTATTTT
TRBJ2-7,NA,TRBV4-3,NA,CASSQEGRGSYEQYF,TGCGCCAGCAGCCAAGAGGGCAGGGGAAGCTACGAGCAGTACTTC
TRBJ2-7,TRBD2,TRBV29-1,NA,CSVGRTSGGSYEQYF,TGCAGCGTGGGACGGACTAGCGGGGGGTCCTACGAGCAGTACTTC
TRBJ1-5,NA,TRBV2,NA,CASRGRQHNQPQHF,TGTGCCAGCAGGGGCAGACAGCACAATCAGCCCCAGCATTTT
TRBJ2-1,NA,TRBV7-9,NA,CASSLVVRQANEQFF,TGTGCCAGCAGCTTAGTAGTTCGACAGGCCAATGAGCAGTTCTTC
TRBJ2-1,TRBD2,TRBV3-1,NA,CASSLLSGDEQFF,TGTGCCAGCAGCCTTCTTAGCGGGGATGAGCAGTTCTTC
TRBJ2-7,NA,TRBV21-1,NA,CASSKGQRAYEQYF,TGTGCCAGCAGCAAAGGACAGAGAGCCTACGAGCAGTACTTC
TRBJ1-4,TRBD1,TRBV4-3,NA,CASSQDSGTGRFEKLFF,TGCGCCAGCAGCCAAGACAGCGGGACAGGGCGGTTTGAAAAACTGTTTTTT
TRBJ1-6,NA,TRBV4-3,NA,CASSQELRTAPLHF,TGCGCCAGCAGCCAAGAACTAAGGACTGCGCCCCTCCACTTT
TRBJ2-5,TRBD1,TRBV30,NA,CAWEDETGRETQYF,TGTGCCTGGGAAGACGAGACAGGGAGAGAGACCCAGTACTTC
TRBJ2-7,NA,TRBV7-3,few,CASSSGSGGGSEQYF,TGTGCCAGCAGCTCCGGGTCCGGAGGGGGAAGCGAGCAGTACTTC
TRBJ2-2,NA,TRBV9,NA,CASSVVSGELFF,TGTGCCAGCAGCGTAGTTAGCGGGGAGCTGTTTTTT
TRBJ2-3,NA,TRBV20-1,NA,CSAERAITDTQYF,TGCAGTGCGGAGCGGGCCATCACAGATACGCAGTATTTT
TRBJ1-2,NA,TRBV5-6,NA,CASSFATGRDGYTF,TGTGCCAGCAGCTTCGCGACAGGACGCGATGGCTACACCTTC
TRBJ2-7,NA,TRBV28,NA,CASRRGGAYEQYF,TGTGCCAGCAGGCGCGGTGGGGCGTACGAGCAGTACTTC
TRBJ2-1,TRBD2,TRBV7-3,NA,CASSLPRTSGGESEQFF,TGTGCCAGCAGCTTACCACGGACTAGCGGGGGGGAGAGTGAGCAGTTCTTC
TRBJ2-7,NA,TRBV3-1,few,CASSPRGPSLGSGEQYF,TGTGCCAGCAGCCCCCGGGGCCCCTCTCTAGGATCGGGAGAGCAGTACTTC